Listed below are T cell receptor beta chains from one sample, sequenced in a study of early T cells in non-severe SARS-CoV-2 infection. TCRdb redid the calling of the 5' RACE reads with MiXCR, one entry per CDR3 protein. This sample yields about 80,000 distinct CDR3 sequences, of which 9% to 13% are seen a single time; around 2.4% belongs to the top ten. Material for sequencing was whole blood. The source is an adult who was a healthcare worker with PCR-confirmed SARS-CoV-2 infection or an uninfected control (not recorded which). Both conserved end residues are part of each CDR3. A D gene is named only where the DNA matches it firmly. Size is omitted from some rows. Given values are once, few, many or a class for expanded clones.

v_gene: TRBV3-1
j_gene: TRBJ1-2
d_gene: .
abundance: many
CDR3aa: CASSQDGRARGYTF
CDR3nt: TGTGCCAGCAGCCAAGATGGCAGGGCGCGGGGCTACACCTTC

v_gene: TRBV12-3/TRBV12-4
j_gene: TRBJ1-5
d_gene: TRBD1
abundance: many
CDR3aa: CASSRWDRGNQPQHF
CDR3nt: TGTGCCAGCAGTCGGTGGGACAGGGGGAATCAGCCCCAGCATTTT

v_gene: TRBV5-1
j_gene: TRBJ2-1
d_gene: TRBD2
abundance: many
CDR3aa: CASSSGLAGLQNEQFF
CDR3nt: TGCGCCAGCAGCTCAGGACTAGCGGGACTTCAAAATGAGCAGTTCTTC

v_gene: TRBV6-2/TRBV6-3
j_gene: TRBJ2-1
d_gene: .
abundance: .
CDR3aa: CASSKSPSSYNEQFF
CDR3nt: TGTGCCAGCAGTAAAAGCCCGAGCTCCTACAATGAGCAGTTCTTC

v_gene: TRBV4-2
j_gene: TRBJ2-7
d_gene: .
abundance: .
CDR3aa: CASSQGGVPYEQYF
CDR3nt: TGTGCCAGCAGCCAGGGGGGAGTTCCCTACGAGCAGTACTTC

v_gene: TRBV29-1
j_gene: TRBJ2-7
d_gene: .
abundance: few
CDR3aa: CSVGSRLGPYEQYF
CDR3nt: TGCAGCGTCGGATCCCGGTTGGGCCCCTACGAGCAGTACTTC

v_gene: TRBV6-2/TRBV6-3
j_gene: TRBJ1-3
d_gene: .
abundance: many
CDR3aa: CASSFDAFGNTIYF
CDR3nt: TGTGCCAGCAGTTTCGATGCGTTCGGAAACACCATATATTTT

v_gene: TRBV7-6
j_gene: TRBJ2-2
d_gene: TRBD2
abundance: once
CDR3aa: CASSPIPSGGSTGELFF
CDR3nt: TGTGCCAGCAGCCCCATTCCTAGCGGGGGTTCTACCGGGGAGCTGTTTTTT

v_gene: TRBV4-2
j_gene: TRBJ1-5
d_gene: .
abundance: .
CDR3aa: CASSQLSNQPQHF
CDR3nt: TGTGCCAGCAGCCAACTCAGCAATCAGCCCCAGCATTTT

v_gene: TRBV2
j_gene: TRBJ1-2
d_gene: .
abundance: many
CDR3aa: CASSVDSGYGYTF
CDR3nt: TGTGCCAGCAGTGTGGACAGCGGCTATGGCTACACCTTC

v_gene: TRBV7-8
j_gene: TRBJ2-3
d_gene: .
abundance: many
CDR3aa: CASSPTDRHTQYF
CDR3nt: TGTGCCAGCAGCCCGACGGATCGCCATACGCAGTATTTT

v_gene: TRBV2
j_gene: TRBJ1-1
d_gene: TRBD1
abundance: many
CDR3aa: CASSAGQYIEAFF
CDR3nt: TGTGCCAGCAGTGCGGGACAGTATATCGAAGCTTTCTTT

v_gene: TRBV3-1
j_gene: TRBJ2-7
d_gene: TRBD1
abundance: few
CDR3aa: CASSLGQAGGFEQYF
CDR3nt: TGTGCCAGCAGCTTGGGACAGGCGGGCGGGTTCGAGCAGTACTTC

v_gene: TRBV28
j_gene: TRBJ2-1
d_gene: .
abundance: .
CDR3aa: CASRANEQFF
CDR3nt: TGTGCCAGCAGGGCAAATGAGCAGTTCTTC

v_gene: TRBV10-1
j_gene: TRBJ2-3
d_gene: TRBD2
abundance: many
CDR3aa: CASSLTSGGTDTQYF
CDR3nt: TGCGCCAGCAGCCTTACTAGCGGGGGCACAGATACGCAGTATTTT

v_gene: TRBV9
j_gene: TRBJ1-1
d_gene: .
abundance: few
CDR3aa: CASSVGTDGHTEAFF
CDR3nt: TGTGCCAGCAGCGTAGGGACAGACGGCCACACTGAAGCTTTCTTT

v_gene: TRBV11-2
j_gene: TRBJ2-5
d_gene: .
abundance: many
CDR3aa: CASSFWGREDETQYF
CDR3nt: TGTGCCAGCAGCTTCTGGGGCAGGGAGGATGAGACCCAGTACTTC

v_gene: TRBV7-3
j_gene: TRBJ2-1
d_gene: TRBD2
abundance: .
CDR3aa: CASSWLAGDHEQLF
CDR3nt: TGTGCCAGCAGTTGGCTAGCGGGCGATCATGAGCAGCTCTTC

v_gene: TRBV5-5
j_gene: TRBJ2-3
d_gene: .
abundance: many
CDR3aa: CASSVDAPGGGTVTDTQYF
CDR3nt: TGTGCCAGCAGCGTGGATGCCCCGGGGGGCGGCACCGTTACAGATACGCAGTATTTT

v_gene: TRBV2
j_gene: TRBJ2-1
d_gene: .
abundance: many
CDR3aa: CASSETLGYNEQFF
CDR3nt: TGTGCCAGCAGTGAGACTCTGGGCTACAATGAGCAGTTCTTC

v_gene: TRBV5-5
j_gene: TRBJ2-2
d_gene: TRBD1
abundance: few
CDR3aa: CASSSRRGLNTGELFF
CDR3nt: TGTGCCAGCAGCTCCCGCAGGGGGCTGAACACCGGGGAGCTGTTTTTT

v_gene: TRBV5-1
j_gene: TRBJ2-5
d_gene: TRBD1
abundance: .
CDR3aa: CASRPGTGGYQETQYF
CDR3nt: TGCGCCAGCAGGCCCGGGACAGGGGGGTACCAAGAGACCCAGTACTTC

v_gene: TRBV6-5
j_gene: TRBJ1-2
d_gene: .
abundance: few
CDR3aa: CASTQQDSNYGYTF
CDR3nt: TGTGCCAGCACTCAACAGGACTCTAACTATGGCTACACCTTC

v_gene: TRBV3-1
j_gene: TRBJ2-1
d_gene: TRBD2
abundance: few
CDR3aa: CASNQDPGRAYNEQFF
CDR3nt: TGTGCCAGCAACCAAGATCCCGGGAGGGCCTACAATGAGCAGTTCTTC

v_gene: TRBV9
j_gene: TRBJ1-4
d_gene: .
abundance: many
CDR3aa: CASSVGQGTNEKLFF
CDR3nt: TGTGCCAGCAGCGTAGGTCAGGGGACGAATGAAAAACTGTTTTTT

v_gene: TRBV20-1
j_gene: TRBJ2-7
d_gene: .
abundance: few
CDR3aa: CSAQVGALDEQYF
CDR3nt: TGCAGTGCTCAAGTGGGGGCGTTGGACGAGCAGTACTTC